The T cell receptor beta chain described here comes from a study of cytomegalovirus exposure and HLA in healthy donors. On the study more broadly: HLA-typed donors contributed around 85 million unique TCRs, which were held in an early data release.

About this clone itself: Its specificity is unknown.

Both 60 Vbeta primers and 13 Jbeta primers went into the PCR. The assay was immunoSEQ multiplex PCR, and TCRdb's table has in-frame clones only and misses some. The sample carries roughly 80,000 clones, around 84% recorded once. Study findings and constraints: Productive status was seen about 87% or about 30% of the time for most TCR beta V segments in an earlier analysis. It was assumed in the presence/absence analyses that sequencing depth was roughly uniform across donors. HLA allele associations emerged for roughly 16,000 TCR beta sequences in a later analysis, at 0.05 false discovery rate.

V was pared by 11 bases and J by 1 base, with 15 bases between. Germline-derived CDR1 and CDR2 are SNHLY and FYNNEI. The CDR3 length is 13 residues. V and J are TRBV2 and TRBJ2-7; TRBD2 might be the D (5 bases). Sequenced: PBMCs. This receptor was obtained from a woman in her fifties or sixties in good health and CMV-seronegative. The CDR3 here is CACTEGVSYEQYF. The CDR3 DNA reads TGTGCCTGCACTGAGGGCGTTTCCTACGAGCAGTACTTC.